The subject of this entry is one T cell receptor (beta chain). The data are from a study of blood T cell repertoires in COVID-19. Study overall: Acute and convalescent COVID-19 specimens originated in the United States, Italy and Spain. T cells, B-cell-depleted T cells, or PBMCs provided the cDNA or gDNA that served as material.

Germline V gene sequence: CDR1 LNHDA, CDR2 SQIVND (reference sequence). Trimming cost V 7 bases and J 4 bases; bases outside gene matches: 7. This CDR3 has 15 residues. As handled by the study authors: Counts of nucleated cells, estimated from reference gene primer amplification, were obtained. Profiled with immunoSEQ multiplex PCR; TCRdb holds only in-frame clones, not every one. The V and J calls and the clone size are those of that table, but D and trimming were determined from the DNA. The data show approximately 190,000 clones, with approximately 84% seen just once and about 5.1% held by the top ten.

The sample comprised peripheral blood. V gene TRBV19 combines with J gene TRBJ2-3; 11 bases map to TRBD1. This clonotype was sampled from a woman in her 70s with active or convalescent COVID-19. Written as DNA, the CDR3 is TGTGCCAGTACGGCCGGGACAGGGGGTTCAGATACGCAGTATTTT. It yields the protein CASTAGTGGSDTQYF.